This entry lists 11 T cell receptor beta chains sequenced from one sample in a study of OX40 agonist ivuxolimab in advanced cancers. This table comes from immunoSEQ multiplex PCR, and its TCRdb copy is limited to in-frame clones, with some not included. The sample includes about 72,000 clones, 88% seen only once; the top ten take under 1%. Here the sequenced sample was CD4+ or CD8+ T cells sorted from blood, taken in a trial of the OX40 agonist ivuxolimab. Receptors originate from an adult with an advanced solid tumor such as melanoma, head and neck, liver or kidney cancer.

As for this clone: Additional DNA sequences in this sample encode the identical CDR3. The chain employs TRBV5-1 and TRBJ1-5, with a weak D call TRBD1 (5 bases). The V and J ends lost 0 bases and 1 base respectively, with 8 bases between them. Germline assignment: CDR1 SGHRS and CDR2 YFSETQ. The CDR3 is 15 amino acids. DNA for the CDR3: TGCGCCAGCAGCTTGGGGGGCGCGAGCAATCAGCCCCAGCATTTT. Protein sequence: CASSLGGASNQPQHF.

V is TRBV25-1 and J is TRBJ2-1; no clear D. CDR1 and CDR2 (germline): MGHDK, SYGVNS. The CDR3 sequence is 11 residues long. V gave up 1 base and J gave up 8 bases, with 3 bases separating them. The CDR3 sequence: CASSEWDEQFF. The CDR3 DNA follows: TGTGCCAGCAGTGAATGGGATGAGCAGTTCTTC.

The chain links TRBV5-4 to TRBJ2-2; 9 bases are shared with TRBD1. J gave up 6 bases and V 0 bases, and 6 bases lay outside the gene matches. Germline lookup yields CDR1 SGHNT and CDR2 YYREEE (reference sequence). The CDR3 has 16 residues. In DNA, the CDR3 is TGTGCCAGCAGCTTGGCGGGACAGGGTCCCGCCGGGGAGCTGTTTTTT. Protein: CASSLAGQGPAGELFF.

The V gene is TRBV6-5, the J gene TRBJ1-3; D uncertain. Germline V lookup: CDR1 MNHEY, CDR2 SVGAGI. The CDR3 covers 13 residues. The V end lost 5 bases, the J end lost 4 bases, and 9 bases lay between the germline ends. DNA of the CDR3: TGTGCCAGCAGTGACCCGACAGGAAACACCATATATTTT. Residues: CASSDPTGNTIYF.

V usage is TRBV28 and J usage is TRBJ1-1, with a possible D match to TRBD1 (5 bases). The CDR3 loop spans 14 amino acids. CDR1 is MDHEN and CDR2 is SYDVKM in the germline V gene. V dropped 5 bases and J dropped 4 bases, with 14 bases sitting between them. The CDR3 here is CASSLTPGGTEAFF. As DNA, the CDR3 is TGTGCCAGCAGTCTCACCCCCGGGGGCACTGAAGCTTTCTTT.

This clone was found once. This rearrangement joins TRBV6-5 to TRBJ2-5; D gene uncertain. This CDR3 region has 10 residues. Trimming took off 6 bases at V and 3 bases at J, with 2 bases between the two ends. The germline gives CDR1 MNHEY, CDR2 SVGAGI. CDR3 region: CASRKETQYF. The CDR3, as DNA: TGTGCCAGCAGGAAAGAGACCCAGTACTTC.

On this clone: Other DNA sequences in this specimen translate into the identical CDR3. This rearrangement joins TRBV18 to TRBJ2-7; TRBD2 matches 13 bases. This CDR3 comprises 15 residues. CDR1 KGHSH and CDR2 LQKENI come from the germline V gene. V was clipped by 2 bases and J by 3 bases; unmatched bases: 1. CDR3 residues: CASSPGLAGVYEQYF. The DNA of the CDR3 is TGTGCCAGCTCACCAGGACTAGCGGGAGTCTACGAGCAGTACTTC.

The rearrangement links TRBV7-9 to TRBJ2-2; 8 bases align to TRBD2. V lost 2 bases and J lost 4; bases outside the gene matches: 15. CDR1 SEHNR and CDR2 FQNEAQ come from the germline V gene (reference sequence). There are 19 residues in the CDR3. CDR3 loop: CASSLRPSGLSTGTGELFF. Written as DNA, the CDR3 is TGTGCCAGCAGCTTAAGGCCTAGCGGGCTATCCACAGGCACCGGGGAGCTGTTTTTT.

This clone ranks as medium-sized (0.01 to 0.1%). The J gene is TRBJ1-1, the V gene TRBV6-1; D perhaps matches TRBD1 (6 bases). The CDR3 sequence is 14 residues long. Germline CDR1 reads MNHNS; CDR2 reads SASEGT. V lost 3 bases to trimming and J lost 2 bases, with 10 bases between them. CDR3 DNA: TGTGCCAGCAGTGACCTCAGGGGAAACACTGAAGCTTTCTTT. It encodes CASSDLRGNTEAFF.

This rearrangement joins TRBV19 to TRBJ1-6; D ambiguous. Germline V lookup: CDR1 LNHDA, CDR2 SQIVND (reference sequence). Trimming shortened V by 4 bases and J by 6 bases, and 13 bases separated the two germline ends. The CDR3 is 15 amino acids. In DNA form, the CDR3 reads TGTGCCAGTAGTAGGCCACCTGGAGGTAATTCACCCCTCCACTTT. Amino acids: CASSRPPGGNSPLHF.

This clone was picked up one time. This chain uses TRBV2 with TRBJ2-7; D remains unclear. The CDR3 extends over 14 amino acids. With 1 base removed from V and 4 bases from J, the gap between germline ends came to 11 bases. Germline-derived CDR1 and CDR2 are SNHLY and FYNNEI. CDR3 amino acids: CASSEGGNDYEQYF. DNA for the CDR3: TGTGCCAGCAGTGAAGGGGGAAACGATTACGAGCAGTACTTC.